What follows is one T cell receptor (beta chain) and its context. Authors' methods: Estimation of nucleated cell counts relied on the amplification of reference gene primers. Assay used: immunoSEQ multiplex PCR; TCRdb lists only in-frame clones, some missing. The V and J calls and clone size are taken from that table; D and trimming were inferred from the DNA. This table holds 150,000 to 200,000 clones, 86% found once. This entry belongs to a study of blood T cell repertoires in COVID-19. At the level of the study: Italy, Spain and the United States were the sources of the convalescent and acute COVID-19 samples.

Trimming removed 1 base from V and 0 bases from J, with 5 bases in between. CDR1 and CDR2 from the germline V gene are SGHRS and YFSETQ. This CDR3 is 14 amino acids long. Material for sequencing was peripheral blood. The clonotype originates from a man aged 55 to 69 with acute or convalescent COVID-19. The rearrangement joins TRBV5-1 to TRBJ1-5; no firm D call. The CDR3 DNA follows: TGCGCCAGCAGCTTGACAGCTAGCAATCAGCCCCAGCATTTT. Protein product: CASSLTASNQPQHF.